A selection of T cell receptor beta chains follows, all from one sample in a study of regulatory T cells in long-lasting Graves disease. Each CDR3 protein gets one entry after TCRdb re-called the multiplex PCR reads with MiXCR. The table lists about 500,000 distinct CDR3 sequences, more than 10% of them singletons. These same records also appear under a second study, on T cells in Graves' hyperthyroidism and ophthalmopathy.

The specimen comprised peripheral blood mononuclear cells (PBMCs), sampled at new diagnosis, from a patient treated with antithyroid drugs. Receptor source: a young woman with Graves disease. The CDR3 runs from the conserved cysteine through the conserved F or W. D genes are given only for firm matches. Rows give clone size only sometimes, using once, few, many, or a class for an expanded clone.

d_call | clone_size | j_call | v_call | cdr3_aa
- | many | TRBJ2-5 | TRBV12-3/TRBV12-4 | CASRGTVKETQYF
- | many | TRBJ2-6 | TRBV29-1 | CSVSGAGSSGANVLTF
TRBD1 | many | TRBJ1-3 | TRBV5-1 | CASSPGQGSSGNTIYF
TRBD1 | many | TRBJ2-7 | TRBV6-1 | CASSSGQVGEQYF
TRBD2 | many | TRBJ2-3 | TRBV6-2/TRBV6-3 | CASSPAGGGSPRTDTQYF
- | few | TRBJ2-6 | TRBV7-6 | CASSFTSTSGANVLTF
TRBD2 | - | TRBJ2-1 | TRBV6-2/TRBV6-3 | CASITSGAYNEQFF
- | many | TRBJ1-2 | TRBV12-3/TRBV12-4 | CASSKVAGESNYGYTF
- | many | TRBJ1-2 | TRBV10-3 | CAISPWGAKDYGYTF
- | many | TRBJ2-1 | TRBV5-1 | CASSVKGSLSYNEQFF
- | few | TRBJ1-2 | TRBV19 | CASSPGPVIYGYTF
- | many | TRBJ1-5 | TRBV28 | CASSLMGDGQPQHF
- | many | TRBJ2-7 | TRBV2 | CASMGGTLSPYEQYF
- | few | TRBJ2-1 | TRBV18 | CASSRGQGSSSSYNEQFF
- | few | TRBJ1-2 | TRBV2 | CASSEPYGLANYGYTF
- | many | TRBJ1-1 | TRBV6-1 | CASSEAAGFTEAFF
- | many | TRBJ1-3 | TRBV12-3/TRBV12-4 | CASTRDGNTIYF
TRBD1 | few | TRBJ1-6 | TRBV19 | CASSLYRGRKSPLHF
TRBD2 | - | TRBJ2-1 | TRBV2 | CASSITSGRGNEQFF
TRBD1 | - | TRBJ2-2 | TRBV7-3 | CASSLKGGQGATGELFF
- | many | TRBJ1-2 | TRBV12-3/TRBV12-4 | CASSQGQSYGYTF
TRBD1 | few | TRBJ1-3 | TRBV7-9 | CASSLSTGVGNTIYF
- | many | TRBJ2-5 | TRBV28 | CASSFPRGEKETQYF
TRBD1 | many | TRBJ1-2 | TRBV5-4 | CASSFGNRQGCGYTF
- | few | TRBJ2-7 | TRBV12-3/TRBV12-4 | CASSRILSYEQYF
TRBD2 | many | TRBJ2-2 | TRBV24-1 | CATSSRLAGPNTGELFF
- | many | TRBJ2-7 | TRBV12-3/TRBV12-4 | CASSFIGAFSYEQYF
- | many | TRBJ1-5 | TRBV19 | CASSRDWNQPQHF
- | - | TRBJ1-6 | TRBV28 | CATMLPLGPNSPLHF
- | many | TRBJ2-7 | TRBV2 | CASTGYREQYF
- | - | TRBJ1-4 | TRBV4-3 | CASSQGPSKGKLFF
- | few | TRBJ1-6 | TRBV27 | CASSLTPPGASGALHF
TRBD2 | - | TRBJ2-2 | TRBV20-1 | CSAIAGGRNTGELFF
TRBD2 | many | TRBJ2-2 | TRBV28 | CASSLYSGGPFAGELFF
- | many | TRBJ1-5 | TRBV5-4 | CASSLWGWQPQHF
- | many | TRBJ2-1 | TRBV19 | CASTSGPLDEQFF
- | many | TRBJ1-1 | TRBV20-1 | CSASSGFTEAFF
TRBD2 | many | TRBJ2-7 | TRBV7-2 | CASSLEGTSGSNEQYF
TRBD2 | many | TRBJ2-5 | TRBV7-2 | CASSLRAGLAGVRETQYF
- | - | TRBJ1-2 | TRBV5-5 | CASSPLAGENYGYTF
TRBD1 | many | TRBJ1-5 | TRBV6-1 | CASSPWTVPGGQPQHF
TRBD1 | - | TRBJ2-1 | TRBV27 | CASSLPGQGLYNEQFF
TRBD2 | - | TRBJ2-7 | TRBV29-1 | CSAFGGAETYEQYF
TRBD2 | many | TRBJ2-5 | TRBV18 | CASSPPAGVETQYF
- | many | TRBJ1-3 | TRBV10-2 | CASAGSAGNTIYF
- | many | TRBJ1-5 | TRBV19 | CASTKGHRNQPQHF
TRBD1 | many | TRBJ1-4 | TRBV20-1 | CSARETGGRRANEKLFF
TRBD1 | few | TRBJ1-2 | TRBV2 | CASSAGRGSALGYGYTF
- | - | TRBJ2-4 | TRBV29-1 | CSVGGALKNIQYF
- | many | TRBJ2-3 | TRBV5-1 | CASSLRLSSTDTQYF